This T cell receptor beta chain appears in the sequencing data of a study of metastatic and nonmetastatic thyroid tumors. Whole-study context: Patients with malignant and benign thyroid disease provided blood and tumor or nodule tissue, whose repertoires were compared.

Thyroid surgery had not been preceded by any treatment in any patient. This clone has ten or more counts. Its target is unknown. Findings and caveats of the study: Across blood and tumor, TCR beta diversity in malignant thyroid tumors was reportedly significantly higher than in benign nodules.

V trimming: 5 bases; J trimming: 0 bases; junction bases outside the gene matches: 8. Germline CDR1 is SGHTA and CDR2 is FQGTGA. The CDR3 extends over 17 amino acids. Per the original methods: The study built a papillary thyroid cancer distant-metastasis classifier from CDR3 differences across clinicopathological groups. Using MiXCR, TCRdb reanalyzed the PCR reads. The V and J calls shown here were made by TCRdb, not taken from the authors' results. The table has approximately 86,000 clones, around 12% seen once. This clonotype was sampled from a female donor with papillary thyroid cancer or a benign thyroid nodule (not recorded which). Some clones in this sample may be carry-over from other donors' samples. The chain combines TRBV7-3 with TRBJ2-2; TRBD1 matches at 8 bases. Sequencing was carried out using tumor tissue. The CDR3 reads CASSRDRTSSNTGELFF. For the CDR3, the DNA is TGTGCCAGCAGCCGGGACAGGACCTCATCGAACACCGGGGAGCTGTTTTTT.